This passage covers 9 T cell receptor beta chains from one sample sequenced in a study of shared clonotypes between healthy human individuals. Assay used: immunoSEQ multiplex PCR; TCRdb lists only in-frame clones, some missing. The sample holds approximately 1.5 million clones, around 98% seen once. Sample: naive CD4+ T cells sorted from blood. Documented subset: CD45RA+ positively selected. Every receptor here comes from a man aged 25-45 years in good health.

This clone was recorded only once. The chain has TRBV5-1 and TRBJ2-7; 8 bases match TRBD1. Germline V gives CDR1 SGHRS, CDR2 YFSETQ. V shed 4 bases and J 7 bases; nucleotides not matched to a gene: 10. The CDR3 sequence is 14 residues long. The CDR3 is CASSILRTGWEQYF. The DNA for the CDR3 is TGCGCCAGCAGCATTCTTCGGACAGGGTGGGAGCAGTACTTC. The full variable domain, rest sourced from reference TRBV5-1 and TRBJ2-7, is KAGVTQTPRYLIKTRGQQVTLSCSPISGHRSVSWYQQTPGQGLQFLFEYFSETQRNKGNFPGRFSGRQFSNSRSEMNVSTLELGDSALYLCASSILRTGWEQYFGPGTRLTVT.

CDR3 region: CASSVLTGALTGELFF. In DNA, the CDR3 is TGTGCCAGCAGCGTACTCACAGGGGCGCTCACCGGGGAGCTGTTTTTT. The chain has TRBV9 and TRBJ2-2; 7 positions agree with TRBD1. This CDR3 has 16 amino acids. The junction had 7 bases not matched to a gene; V was cut back by 1 base and J by 4 bases. Germline V gene lookup returns CDR1 SGDLS and CDR2 YYNGEE.

The table lists this clone with a count of one. The rearrangement joins TRBV28 to TRBJ1-2; D unclear. Trimming removed 6 bases from V and 8 bases from J, with 10 bases in between. CDR1 MDHEN and CDR2 SYDVKM come from the germline V gene. The CDR3 is 11 amino acids. CDR3 in amino acids: CASRGPRGYTF. The CDR3 nucleotides read TGTGCCAGCAGAGGCCCTCGGGGCTACACCTTC.

For the CDR3, the DNA is TGTGCCAGCAGTGATGACGGGGCCGGGACTGAAGCTTTCTTT. It yields the protein CASSDDGAGTEAFF. This chain links TRBV2 with TRBJ1-1, with D possibly matching TRBD1 (5 bases). Germline V lookup: CDR1 SNHLY, CDR2 FYNNEI. V lost 3 bases and J lost 5, with 13 bases in between. The CDR3 totals 14 residues.

The chain joins TRBV10-3 to TRBJ2-3; 8 bases map to TRBD2. The CDR3 runs to 16 residues. Germline values: CDR1 ENHRY, CDR2 SYGVKD. After removal of 7 bases from V and 0 bases from J, the junction contained 9 bases not matched to a gene. The DNA for the CDR3 is TGTGCCATCACCCGGAGGGGCGGGGGGAGCACAGATACGCAGTATTTT. Its translation is CAITRRGGGSTDTQYF.

The V call is TRBV19, the J call TRBJ1-2, with 7 bases aligning to TRBD1. V lost 8 bases to trimming and J lost 2 bases; unmatched junction nucleotides: 5. The germline V gene encodes CDR1 LNHDA and CDR2 SQIVND (reference sequence). This CDR3 contains 13 residues. The DNA of the CDR3 is TGTGCCAGTTCAGACAGGGTCAACTATGGCTACACCTTC. It codes for CASSDRVNYGYTF. The full variable domain, in which reference TRBV19 and TRBJ1-2 provide the parts outside the CDR3, is DGGITQSPKYLFRKEGQNVTLSCEQNLNHDAMYWYRQDPGQGLRLIYYSQIVNDFQKGDIAEGYSVSREKKESFPLTVTSAQKNPTAFYLCASSDRVNYGYTFGSGTRLTVV.

The CDR3 nucleotides are TGTGCCAGCAGCTTTAGTGTGGCAGGGCGAGATACGCAGTATTTT. It specifies CASSFSVAGRDTQYF. The chain links TRBV7-9 to TRBJ2-3; D is possibly TRBD1 (5 bases). The CDR3 length is 15 residues. Deletions cut 3 bases from V and 5 bases from J, with 15 bases between. The V gene's germline CDR1 is SEHNR and CDR2 FQNEAQ (reference sequence).

This sequence joins TRBV4-3 and TRBJ2-2, with D hard to call. V shed 6 bases and J shed 6 bases, with 20 bases lying between them. The CDR3 runs 16 residues. Germline-derived CDR1 and CDR2 are LGHNA and YSLEER. The CDR3 loop reads CASSPLTPPSAGELFF. The CDR3 nucleotides read TGCGCCAGCAGTCCTCTTACTCCACCCTCCGCCGGGGAGCTGTTTTTT.

The chain uses TRBV4-1 and TRBJ2-5; 11 bases map to TRBD2. The CDR3 consists of 19 residues. Germline values: CDR1 MGHRA, CDR2 YSYEKL. The ends lost 0 bases at V and 4 bases at J; junction bases unmatched: 13. CDR3 bases: TGCGCCAGCAGCCAAGATAGACTACTAGCGGGAGTCGGCGGAGAGACCCAGTACTTC. Protein sequence: CASSQDRLLAGVGGETQYF.